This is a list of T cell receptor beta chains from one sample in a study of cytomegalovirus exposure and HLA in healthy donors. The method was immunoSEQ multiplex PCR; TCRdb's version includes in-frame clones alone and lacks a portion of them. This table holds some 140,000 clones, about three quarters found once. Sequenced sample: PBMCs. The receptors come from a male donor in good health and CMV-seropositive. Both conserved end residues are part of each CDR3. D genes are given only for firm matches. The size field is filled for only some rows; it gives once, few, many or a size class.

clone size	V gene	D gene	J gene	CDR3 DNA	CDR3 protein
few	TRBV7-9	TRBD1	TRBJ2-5	TGTGCCAGCAGCAGCGCGGGACAGGGGGCGCAGGAGACCCAGTACTTC	CASSSAGQGAQETQYF
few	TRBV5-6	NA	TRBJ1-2	TGTGCCAGCAGCCTAGGGGGGGACCTCTATGGCTACACCTTC	CASSLGGDLYGYTF
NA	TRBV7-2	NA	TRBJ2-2	TGTGCCAGCAGCTTACGAGGACATACCGGGGAGCTGTTTTTT	CASSLRGHTGELFF
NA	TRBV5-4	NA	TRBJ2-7	TGTGCCAGCAGCTCGCCAAACCGGGACTACGAGCAGTACTTC	CASSSPNRDYEQYF
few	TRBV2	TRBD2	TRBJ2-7	TGTGCCAGCAGCGGACTAGCCTCCTACGAGCAGTACTTC	CASSGLASYEQYF
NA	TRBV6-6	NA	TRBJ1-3	TGTGCCAGCAGTTACTCAGGAGTTCTTGGCGGAAACACCATATATTTT	CASSYSGVLGGNTIYF
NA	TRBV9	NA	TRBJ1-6	TGTGCCAGCAGCGCCACAGATAATTCACCCCTCCACTTT	CASSATDNSPLHF
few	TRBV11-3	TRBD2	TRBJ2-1	TGTGCCAGCAGCTTAGGACTAGCCGAGGGAGATGAGCAGTTCTTC	CASSLGLAEGDEQFF
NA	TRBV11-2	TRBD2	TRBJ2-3	TGTGCCAGCAGATTTCGGGGGGGCGGTAGTGATACGCAGTATTTT	CASRFRGGGSDTQYF
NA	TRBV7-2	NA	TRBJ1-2	TGTGCCAGCAGCTTTAAGGAGATCTATGGCTACACCTTC	CASSFKEIYGYTF
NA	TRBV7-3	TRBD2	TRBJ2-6	TGTGCCAGCAGCTTAAGGCGGGGGGGCCCTGGGGCCAACGTCCTGACTTTC	CASSLRRGGPGANVLTF
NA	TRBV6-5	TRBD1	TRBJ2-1	TGTGCCGGCAGTTACCAACCGGGACAGGTTAGCTTCTTC	CAGSYQPGQVSFF
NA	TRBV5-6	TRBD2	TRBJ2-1	TGTGCCAGCAGCTTGGGGACTAGCGGGGGGTACAATGAGCAGTTCTTC	CASSLGTSGGYNEQFF
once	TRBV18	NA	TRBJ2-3	TGTGCCAGCTCACCAAGGGGAGGAAGCACAGATACGCAGTATTTT	CASSPRGGSTDTQYF
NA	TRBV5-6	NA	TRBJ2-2	TGTGCCAGCAGCTTGGTTAGCCAGGGTCGGTTCGGGGAGCTGTTTTTT	CASSLVSQGRFGELFF
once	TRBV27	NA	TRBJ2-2	TGTGCCAGCAGTCTCAGGTGGAACACCGGGGAGCTGTTTTTT	CASSLRWNTGELFF
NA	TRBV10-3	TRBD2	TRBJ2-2	TGTGCCACCACTGAGCGGGGGAATACGAACACCGGGGAGCTGTTTTTT	CATTERGNTNTGELFF
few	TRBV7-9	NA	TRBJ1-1	TGTGCCAGCGAGACAGGAATGAACACTGAAGCTTTCTTT	CASETGMNTEAFF
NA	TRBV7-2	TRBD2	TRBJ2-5	TGTGCCAGCAGCGCGGGGCGGGGGGAGACCCAGTACTTC	CASSAGRGETQYF
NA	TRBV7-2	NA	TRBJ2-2	TGTGCCAGCAGTGTGCCCGTGGGGGGCGGGGAGCTGTTTTTT	CASSVPVGGGELFF
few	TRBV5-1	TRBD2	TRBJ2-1	TGCGCCAGCAGCTTTGATGGTCGGGGGGGCCGGGGTGAGCAGTTCTTC	CASSFDGRGGRGEQFF
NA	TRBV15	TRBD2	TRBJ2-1	TGTGCCACCAGCACGGTGGATGGGACTAGCGGGAGTTCATACCCCTACAATGAGCAGTTCTTC	CATSTVDGTSGSSYPYNEQFF
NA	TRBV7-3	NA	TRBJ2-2	TGTGCCAGCAGCTTTAGGGGCAGCAGGGGCACCGGGGAGCTGTTTTTT	CASSFRGSRGTGELFF
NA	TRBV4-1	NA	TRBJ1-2	TGCGCCAGCAGCCAAGAAGAGACAGTGAGATATGGCTACACCTTC	CASSQEETVRYGYTF